This TCR beta chain comes out of a study of CD8 T cells in Susac syndrome. Study findings and constraints: TEMRA cells and active patients showed peak Susac CD8+ clonal expansion.

The CD8+ and CD4+ T cells were isolated magnetically using a negative isolation approach, whereas the TEMRA cells were enriched by FACS. Random hexamers were used to reverse transcribe an amount of about 0.45 to 1 ug RNA. By means of immunoSEQ multiplex PCR, TCR beta CDR3 spanning 54 Vbeta and 13 Jbeta underwent amplification. One entry per CDR3 protein results from TCRdb running MiXCR on the immunoSEQ multiplex PCR reads. The repertoire holds some 130,000 distinct CDR3 sequences, approximately 95% seen once, with under 0.2% in the top ten. A note on this clonotype: Its specificity is unknown.

CDR1 is MGHDK, CDR2 SYGVNS, per germline. The V and J ends lost 3 bases and 1 base respectively, with 9 bases between them. CDR3 size: 14 residues. The clonotype was recovered from a human donor with Susac syndrome. This chain connects TRBV25-1 to TRBJ1-1; D perhaps matches TRBD1 (5 bases). Specimen: CD8+ T cells from PBMCs. The CDR3 DNA follows: TGTGCCAGCAGTGAGGGACTTCGGAACACTGAAGCTTTCTTT. Protein: CASSEGLRNTEAFF.